This T cell receptor beta chain comes out of a study of blood T cell repertoires in COVID-19. About the study: T cells, B-cell-depleted T cells, or PBMCs provided the cDNA or gDNA that served as material.

Libraries were prepared by immunoSEQ multiplex PCR; TCRdb keeps only in-frame clonotypes and omits some of them. There are under 300,000 clones in the sample; more than 75% occur only once, and 1.5% to 2% lies in the top ten. The V gene's germline CDR1 is SGHTA and CDR2 FQGNSA. The CDR3 totals 15 residues. Trimming pared 1 base from V and 2 bases from J, leaving 11 bases between. Adults between roughly 18 and 89 years of age took part from under 30 US areas. The TCR comes from a woman aged 45-65 years who had recovered from COVID-19. The chain links TRBV7-2 to TRBJ1-1, with D possibly matching TRBD1 (5 bases). Sequencing input: PBMCs or T cells enriched from blood (not recorded which). The CDR3 reads CASSLGGRANTEAFF. CDR3 in DNA: TGTGCCAGCAGCTTAGGCGGCAGGGCTAACACTGAAGCTTTCTTT.